This TCR beta chain derives from a study of CD8 T cells in Susac syndrome. Study-level results: That the number of individuals in its TCR sequencing and HLA analysis was relatively small was acknowledged by the study.

The CDR3 contains 16 residues. Germline-derived CDR1 and CDR2 are LNHDA and SQIVND (reference sequence). V dropped 10 bases and J dropped 0; count of bases not matched to a gene: 12. TCR beta sequencing was performed on blood CD8+ and CD4+ T cells. RNA in amounts of roughly 0.45 to 1 ug was reverse transcribed with random hexamers. TCRdb reprocessed the immunoSEQ multiplex PCR reads with MiXCR, giving one entry per CDR3 protein. The sample includes approximately 110,000 distinct CDR3 sequences, approximately 96% of them seen just once. With regard to this clonotype: Its antigen is as yet unknown.

The sequenced sample consisted of CD4+ T cells from PBMCs. The chain recombines TRBV19 with TRBJ2-3, with 8 bases matching TRBD2. The origin of this receptor is a human donor in good health. CDR3 bases: TGTGCCACCCACGGGAGGGGCGCATCTAGCACAGATACGCAGTATTTT. Translating gives CATHGRGASSTDTQYF.